A single sample gave rise to the 13 T cell receptor beta chains below, sequenced in a study of a mutant IDH1 vaccine in newly diagnosed glioma. Noted time point: week 5, during vaccination. Every vaccine dose comprised 300 ug of mutant IDH1 20-mer peptide plus topical imiquimod. Here immunoSEQ multiplex PCR was the method, and the copy in TCRdb shows in-frame clones only, minus some. The data contain about 58,000 clones, under 90% of them singletons. These TCRs are of unknown antigen specificity. The source was PBMCs, collected from a glioma patient whose treatment included an IDH1 peptide vaccine. Source of these receptors: a woman aged 45-59 years with glioma.

The rearrangement uses TRBV11-2 and TRBJ1-1; D perhaps matches TRBD1 (6 bases). Germline CDR1 is SGHAT and CDR2 is FQNNGV. The CDR3 length is 14 residues. The V end lost 5 bases, the J end lost 8 bases, and 18 bases lay between the germline ends. CDR3 region: CASSLRAPQGEAFF. In DNA form, the CDR3 reads TGTGCCAGCAGCCTAAGGGCGCCTCAGGGGGAAGCTTTCTTT.

The chain carries TRBV6-5 and TRBJ1-2; 7 bases line up with TRBD1. The germline gives CDR1 MNHEY, CDR2 SVGAGI. The length of the CDR3 is 14 residues. Trimming removed 0 bases from V and 6 bases from J; junction bases left unmatched: 4. DNA for the CDR3: TGTGCCAGCAGTTACTCGAGTACAGGGGATGGCTACACCTTC. It yields the protein CASSYSSTGDGYTF.

The CDR3 spells CASSQDPRESYF. The CDR3 DNA is TGTGCCAGCAGCCAAGATCCTCGGGAATCTTACTTC. The V gene is TRBV14, the J gene TRBJ2-7; a weak D match, TRBD2 (5 bases). Germline V gene sequence: CDR1 SGHDN, CDR2 FVKESK. V lost 0 bases and J 13 bases, leaving 13 bases between the germline ends. The CDR3 loop spans 12 amino acids.

The chain recombines TRBV19 with TRBJ1-2; D is undetermined. CDR1 and CDR2 from the germline V gene are LNHDA and SQIVND (reference sequence). The CDR3 is 14 amino acids. V lost 3 bases and J lost 4, with 12 bases in between. The CDR3 DNA reads TGTGCCAGTAGTATGTTGCAGAAGTTCTATGGCTACACCTTC. It translates to CASSMLQKFYGYTF.

This chain joins TRBV7-9 and TRBJ1-1, with a tentative D call TRBD1 (6 bases). This CDR3 comprises 14 residues. Germline V gene lookup returns CDR1 SEHNR and CDR2 FQNEAQ (reference sequence). V gave up 5 bases and J gave up 3 bases, with 13 bases separating them. CDR3 nucleotides: TGTGCCAGCAGCCCGGCAGGGGATTACACTGAAGCTTTCTTT. It specifies CASSPAGDYTEAFF.

V is TRBV5-1 and J is TRBJ2-5; TRBD1 aligns across 10 bases. The CDR3 extends over 14 amino acids. V shed 3 bases, J shed 2 bases, and the junction held 1 base outside the gene matches. Germline CDR1 SGHRS, CDR2 YFSETQ. The CDR3, as DNA: TGCGCCAGCAGCTGGGGACAGGGGCAAGAGACCCAGTACTTC. It is translated as CASSWGQGQETQYF.

The sample holds one count of this clone. CDR3 sequence (DNA): TGTGCCAGCAGCCCGGGACGGTACCAAGAGACCCAGTACTTC. Protein: CASSPGRYQETQYF. This chain links TRBV9 with TRBJ2-5; D is possibly TRBD1 or TRBD2 (5 bases each). The CDR3 contains 14 residues. CDR1 is SGDLS, CDR2 YYNGEE, per germline. V gave up 4 bases and J gave up 0 bases, with 10 bases separating them.

The CDR3 coding sequence is TGTGCATCCCGTCTACATAGCTCCTACGAGCAGTACTTC. It specifies CASRLHSSYEQYF. V and J are TRBV6-5 and TRBJ2-7; D is undetermined. Germline V lookup: CDR1 MNHEY, CDR2 SVGAGI. The CDR3 contains 13 residues.

The chain carries TRBV28 and TRBJ1-2; TRBD1 is a possible D gene (5 bases). Germline assignment: CDR1 MDHEN and CDR2 SYDVKM. V was shortened by 2 bases and J by 7 bases, with 11 bases between the two germline ends. The CDR3 covers 13 residues. The CDR3 sequence is CASSLRQIGGYTF. The CDR3 bases are TGTGCCAGCAGTTTAAGACAGATTGGTGGCTACACCTTC.

This chain uses TRBV7-2 with TRBJ2-2, with D uncertain. CDR1 is SGHTA and CDR2 is FQGNSA in the germline V gene. The germline V and J ends were trimmed by 2 bases and 7 bases, with 5 bases remaining between them. The CDR3 runs to 12 residues. The CDR3 DNA follows: TGTGCCAGCAGCTTAACGATCGGGGAGCTGTTTTTT. Translated, it gives CASSLTIGELFF.

The rearrangement joins TRBV2 to TRBJ1-6, with D maybe TRBD1 (5 bases). Deletions cut 6 bases from V and 5 bases from J, with 14 bases between. The CDR3 is made up of 15 amino acids. Per the germline V gene, CDR1 is SNHLY and CDR2 is FYNNEI. In DNA form, the CDR3 reads TGTGCCAGCAGGGTCCCGGGACTAGATAATTCACCCCTCCACTTT. It yields the protein CASRVPGLDNSPLHF.

The J gene is TRBJ1-1, the V gene TRBV9; D is undetermined. Germline loops: CDR1 SGDLS, CDR2 YYNGEE. The CDR3 runs 15 residues. The V end lost 0 bases, the J end lost 1 base, and 10 bases lay between the germline ends. The CDR3 bases are TGTGCCAGCAGCGTAGATGGACGTACGAACACTGAAGCTTTCTTT. Protein product: CASSVDGRTNTEAFF.

The chain links TRBV7-9 to TRBJ1-5; D remains unclear. Trimming removed 4 bases from V and 0 bases from J, with 7 bases in between. Germline V gene sequence: CDR1 SEHNR, CDR2 FQNEAQ (reference sequence). This CDR3 is 14 amino acids long. This CDR3 reads CASSSQHSNQPQHF. CDR3 in DNA: TGTGCCAGCAGCTCACAACATAGCAATCAGCCCCAGCATTTT.